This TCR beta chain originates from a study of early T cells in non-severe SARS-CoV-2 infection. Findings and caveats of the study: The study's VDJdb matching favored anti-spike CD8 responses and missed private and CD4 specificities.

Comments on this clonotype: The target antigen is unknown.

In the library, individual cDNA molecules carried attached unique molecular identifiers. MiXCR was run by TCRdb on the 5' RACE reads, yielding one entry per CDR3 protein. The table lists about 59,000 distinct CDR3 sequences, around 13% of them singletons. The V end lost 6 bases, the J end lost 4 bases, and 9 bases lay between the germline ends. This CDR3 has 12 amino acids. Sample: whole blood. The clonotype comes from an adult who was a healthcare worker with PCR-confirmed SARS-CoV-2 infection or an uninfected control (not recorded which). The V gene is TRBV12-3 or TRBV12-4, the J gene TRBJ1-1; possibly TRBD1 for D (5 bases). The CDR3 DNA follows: TGTGCCAGCAGGGTGGGGGGCACTGAAGCTTTCTTT. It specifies CASRVGGTEAFF.